A selection of T cell receptor beta chains follows, all from one sample in a study of OX40 agonist ivuxolimab in advanced cancers. Using immunoSEQ multiplex PCR, the repertoire was profiled, and TCRdb retains in-frame clones only, with some absent. The table lists tens of thousands of clones, around nine tenths of them singletons, with roughly 0.71% in the top ten. This material consisted of CD4+ or CD8+ T cells sorted from blood, taken in a trial of the OX40 agonist ivuxolimab. The receptors here all came from an adult with an advanced solid tumor such as melanoma, head and neck, liver or kidney cancer. Both conserved end residues are part of each CDR3. Fields, in order: V gene, D gene, clone size, J gene, CDR3 length, CDR3 protein, CDR3 DNA. The D gene is left open where the match is weak. Only part of the rows carry a size: once, few, many, or a class if the clone is expanded.

v_call: TRBV2
d_call: TRBD1
clone_size: -
j_call: TRBJ2-3
cdr3_length: 14
cdr3_aa: CASSGDRASDTQYF
cdr3_nt: TGTGCCAGCAGTGGGGACAGAGCCTCAGATACGCAGTATTTT

v_call: TRBV5-1
d_call: -
clone_size: -
j_call: TRBJ2-1
cdr3_length: 15
cdr3_aa: CASSLGTQDHNEQFF
cdr3_nt: TGCGCCAGCAGCTTGGGGACCCAGGACCACAATGAGCAGTTCTTC

v_call: TRBV5-6
d_call: -
clone_size: -
j_call: TRBJ2-2
cdr3_length: 13
cdr3_aa: CASSLRATGELFF
cdr3_nt: TGTGCCAGCAGCTTGAGAGCCACCGGGGAGCTGTTTTTT

v_call: TRBV7-2
d_call: TRBD2
clone_size: -
j_call: TRBJ2-7
cdr3_length: 13
cdr3_aa: CASSLAGPYEQYF
cdr3_nt: TGTGCCAGCAGTCTAGCGGGCCCATACGAGCAGTACTTC

v_call: TRBV29-1
d_call: TRBD2
clone_size: -
j_call: TRBJ2-7
cdr3_length: 12
cdr3_aa: CSVVVGGQEQYF
cdr3_nt: TGCAGCGTTGTGGTGGGAGGGCAAGAGCAGTACTTC

v_call: TRBV18
d_call: -
clone_size: -
j_call: TRBJ1-1
cdr3_length: 11
cdr3_aa: CASSVENEAFF
cdr3_nt: TGTGCCAGCTCAGTAGAGAATGAAGCTTTCTTT

v_call: TRBV19
d_call: TRBD2
clone_size: few
j_call: TRBJ2-3
cdr3_length: 15
cdr3_aa: CASSVLAGGTDTQYF
cdr3_nt: TGTGCCAGTAGTGTACTAGCGGGAGGCACAGATACGCAGTATTTT

v_call: TRBV27
d_call: -
clone_size: -
j_call: TRBJ2-7
cdr3_length: 12
cdr3_aa: CASRGSSYEQYF
cdr3_nt: TGTGCCAGCAGAGGCAGCTCCTACGAGCAGTACTTC

v_call: TRBV7-9
d_call: -
clone_size: -
j_call: TRBJ2-2
cdr3_length: 17
cdr3_aa: CASSLALAVSNTGELFF
cdr3_nt: TGTGCCAGCAGCTTAGCGCTGGCGGTTTCGAACACCGGGGAGCTGTTTTTT

v_call: TRBV11-1
d_call: TRBD2
clone_size: -
j_call: TRBJ2-7
cdr3_length: 15
cdr3_aa: CASSQGLAGTYEQYF
cdr3_nt: TGTGCCAGCAGCCAAGGACTAGCGGGAACTTACGAGCAGTACTTC

v_call: TRBV19
d_call: -
clone_size: -
j_call: TRBJ1-5
cdr3_length: 12
cdr3_aa: CASSERAQPQHF
cdr3_nt: TGTGCCAGTAGTGAAAGGGCCCAGCCCCAGCATTTT

v_call: TRBV10-3
d_call: TRBD2
clone_size: -
j_call: TRBJ2-3
cdr3_length: 17
cdr3_aa: CAISESWLAGEADTQYF
cdr3_nt: TGTGCCATCAGTGAGTCATGGCTAGCGGGAGAAGCAGATACGCAGTATTTT

v_call: TRBV5-1
d_call: -
clone_size: -
j_call: TRBJ2-1
cdr3_length: 15
cdr3_aa: CASSLDLVAYNEQFF
cdr3_nt: TGCGCCAGCAGCCTGGACCTAGTGGCTTACAATGAGCAGTTCTTC

v_call: TRBV6-6
d_call: -
clone_size: -
j_call: TRBJ1-5
cdr3_length: 13
cdr3_aa: CASSDNRGQPQHF
cdr3_nt: TGTGCCAGCAGTGATAATCGAGGGCAGCCCCAGCATTTT

v_call: TRBV19
d_call: -
clone_size: -
j_call: TRBJ2-7
cdr3_length: 11
cdr3_aa: CARPVDYEQYF
cdr3_nt: TGTGCCAGACCAGTAGACTACGAGCAGTACTTC

v_call: TRBV6-6
d_call: TRBD2
clone_size: -
j_call: TRBJ2-3
cdr3_length: 15
cdr3_aa: CASSRSGRDTDTQYF
cdr3_nt: TGTGCCAGCAGTCGTAGCGGGAGGGACACAGATACGCAGTATTTT

v_call: TRBV9
d_call: -
clone_size: -
j_call: TRBJ2-5
cdr3_length: 15
cdr3_aa: CASSQRQPPGETQYF
cdr3_nt: TGTGCCAGCAGCCAGAGACAGCCCCCCGGAGAGACCCAGTACTTC

v_call: TRBV7-6
d_call: TRBD1
clone_size: -
j_call: TRBJ1-1
cdr3_length: 14
cdr3_aa: CASSFRGSSTEAFF
cdr3_nt: TGTGCCAGCAGCTTCAGGGGGAGCAGCACTGAAGCTTTCTTT

v_call: TRBV5-1
d_call: -
clone_size: -
j_call: TRBJ2-7
cdr3_length: 13
cdr3_aa: CASSLAGRYEQYF
cdr3_nt: TGCGCCAGCAGCTTGGCGGGTCGCTACGAGCAGTACTTC

v_call: TRBV5-1
d_call: -
clone_size: -
j_call: TRBJ2-7
cdr3_length: 15
cdr3_aa: CASSLVVSGAREQYF
cdr3_nt: TGCGCCAGCAGCTTGGTTGTCTCGGGGGCGCGGGAGCAGTACTTC

v_call: TRBV5-6
d_call: -
clone_size: -
j_call: TRBJ2-7
cdr3_length: 13
cdr3_aa: CASSRPGFYEQYF
cdr3_nt: TGTGCCAGCAGTAGACCAGGGTTTTACGAGCAGTACTTC

v_call: TRBV7-2
d_call: TRBD1
clone_size: -
j_call: TRBJ1-2
cdr3_length: 14
cdr3_aa: CASIPGQGKYGYTF
cdr3_nt: TGTGCCAGCATCCCGGGACAGGGCAAGTATGGCTACACCTTC

v_call: TRBV5-1
d_call: -
clone_size: -
j_call: TRBJ1-2
cdr3_length: 15
cdr3_aa: CASRYLKGDSYGYTF
cdr3_nt: TGCGCCAGCCGATATTTAAAAGGGGACTCCTATGGCTACACCTTC

v_call: TRBV5-1
d_call: -
clone_size: few
j_call: TRBJ2-7
cdr3_length: 14
cdr3_aa: CASSPTARSHEQYF
cdr3_nt: TGCGCCAGCAGCCCCACTGCCCGGTCTCACGAGCAGTACTTC

v_call: TRBV19
d_call: TRBD2
clone_size: -
j_call: TRBJ2-5
cdr3_length: 15
cdr3_aa: CASTLRGGHQETQYF
cdr3_nt: TGTGCCAGTACCTTGCGGGGGGGACACCAAGAGACCCAGTACTTC

v_call: TRBV6-1
d_call: -
clone_size: -
j_call: TRBJ2-7
cdr3_length: 15
cdr3_aa: CASREGGTSSYEQYF
cdr3_nt: TGTGCCAGCAGAGAAGGAGGGACGAGCTCCTACGAGCAGTACTTC

v_call: TRBV9
d_call: TRBD2
clone_size: -
j_call: TRBJ2-5
cdr3_length: 15
cdr3_aa: CASSALAGERETQYF
cdr3_nt: TGTGCCAGCAGCGCACTAGCGGGAGAAAGAGAGACCCAGTACTTC

v_call: TRBV4-2
d_call: -
clone_size: -
j_call: TRBJ2-5
cdr3_length: 17
cdr3_aa: CASSQTWGTPSGETQYF
cdr3_nt: TGTGCCAGCAGCCAGACGTGGGGGACTCCATCCGGGGAGACCCAGTACTTC

v_call: TRBV21-1
d_call: -
clone_size: -
j_call: TRBJ2-7
cdr3_length: 16
cdr3_aa: CASSKGETSGTYEQYF
cdr3_nt: TGTGCCAGCAGCAAAGGTGAGACTAGCGGGACCTACGAGCAGTACTTC

v_call: TRBV6-1
d_call: -
clone_size: -
j_call: TRBJ2-7
cdr3_length: 15
cdr3_aa: CASSEVDGASYEQYF
cdr3_nt: TGTGCCAGCAGTGAAGTGGACGGGGCCTCCTACGAGCAGTACTTC

v_call: TRBV5-1
d_call: TRBD2
clone_size: -
j_call: TRBJ2-2
cdr3_length: 15
cdr3_aa: CASSWTSGGAGELFF
cdr3_nt: TGCGCCAGCAGCTGGACTAGCGGAGGAGCCGGGGAGCTGTTTTTT

v_call: TRBV11-1
d_call: -
clone_size: few
j_call: TRBJ2-7
cdr3_length: 13
cdr3_aa: CASSFGTFYEQYF
cdr3_nt: TGTGCCAGCAGCTTCGGGACTTTCTACGAGCAGTACTTC

v_call: TRBV28
d_call: -
clone_size: -
j_call: TRBJ1-1
cdr3_length: 16
cdr3_aa: CASSSRRVHQLAEAFF
cdr3_nt: TGTGCCAGCAGCAGCCGGCGGGTGCATCAGCTGGCTGAAGCTTTCTTT

v_call: TRBV11-3
d_call: TRBD1
clone_size: -
j_call: TRBJ2-1
cdr3_length: 14
cdr3_aa: CASSQGENYNEQFF
cdr3_nt: TGTGCCAGCAGCCAGGGGGAGAACTACAATGAGCAGTTCTTC

v_call: TRBV28
d_call: TRBD1
clone_size: -
j_call: TRBJ1-3
cdr3_length: 17
cdr3_aa: CASSAPRQGGSGNTIYF
cdr3_nt: TGTGCCAGCAGTGCCCCACGACAGGGAGGGTCTGGAAACACCATATATTTT

v_call: TRBV5-1
d_call: TRBD2
clone_size: -
j_call: TRBJ2-7
cdr3_length: 14
cdr3_aa: CASSWTGRDYEQYF
cdr3_nt: TGCGCCAGCAGCTGGACGGGGAGGGACTACGAGCAGTACTTC

v_call: TRBV9
d_call: -
clone_size: -
j_call: TRBJ2-2
cdr3_length: 14
cdr3_aa: CASSAGGLAGELFF
cdr3_nt: TGTGCCAGCAGCGCCGGAGGTTTGGCCGGGGAGCTGTTTTTT

v_call: TRBV11-2
d_call: -
clone_size: once
j_call: TRBJ2-7
cdr3_length: 17
cdr3_aa: CASSLGFRARVSYEQYF
cdr3_nt: TGTGCCAGCAGCTTAGGGTTCCGGGCTAGGGTTTCCTACGAGCAGTACTTC

v_call: TRBV7-6
d_call: -
clone_size: -
j_call: TRBJ1-4
cdr3_length: 15
cdr3_aa: CASSLFVRGNEKLFF
cdr3_nt: TGTGCCAGCAGCTTATTTGTCAGGGGTAATGAAAAACTGTTTTTT

v_call: TRBV20-1
d_call: -
clone_size: -
j_call: TRBJ2-7
cdr3_length: 11
cdr3_aa: CSARQASSQYF
cdr3_nt: TGCAGTGCTAGACAAGCCTCGTCGCAGTACTTC